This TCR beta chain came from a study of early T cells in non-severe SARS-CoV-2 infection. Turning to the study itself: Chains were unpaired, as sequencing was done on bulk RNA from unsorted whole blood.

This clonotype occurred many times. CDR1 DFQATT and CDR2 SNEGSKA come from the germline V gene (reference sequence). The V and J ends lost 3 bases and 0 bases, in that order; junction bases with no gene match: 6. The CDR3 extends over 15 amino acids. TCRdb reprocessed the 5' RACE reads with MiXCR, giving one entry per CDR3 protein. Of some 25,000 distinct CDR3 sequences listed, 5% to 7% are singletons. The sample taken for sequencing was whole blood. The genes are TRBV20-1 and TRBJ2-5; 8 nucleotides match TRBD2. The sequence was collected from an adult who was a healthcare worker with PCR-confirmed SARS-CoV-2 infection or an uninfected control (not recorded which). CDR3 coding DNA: TGCAGTGCTAGTTTGCGGGAGGTTAACCAAGAGACCCAGTACTTC. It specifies CSASLREVNQETQYF.